Following are 22 T cell receptor beta chains from one sample sequenced in a study of control samples from healthy donors and cancer patients. The assay was immunoSEQ multiplex PCR, and TCRdb's table has in-frame clones only and misses some. The sample consists of 150,000 or so clones, around 90% of them appearing once. Sequenced sample: blood. These receptors were taken from a woman in her 30s in good health.

This clone appeared a few times. This sequence joins TRBV4-2 and TRBJ1-2, with 8 bases matching TRBD1. CDR1 and CDR2 (germline): LGHNA, YNFKEQ. The CDR3 loop spans 16 amino acids. V was clipped by 0 bases and J by 8 bases; unmatched bases: 11. The CDR3 region has the DNA TGTGCCAGCAGCCAAGAAGGGCAGGGGGCACCGGGGGGCTACACCTTC. Protein: CASSQEGQGAPGGYTF.

This chain connects TRBV4-1 to TRBJ2-7; D is unclear. Trimming removed 0 bases from V and 2 bases from J, with 8 bases in between. CDR3 length equals 14 residues. From germline, CDR1 is MGHRA and CDR2 YSYEKL. DNA for the CDR3: TGCGCCAGCAGCCAAGACTGGGCGGCCTACGAGCAGTACTTC. This codes for CASSQDWAAYEQYF.

The chain uses TRBV6-5 and TRBJ1-2; 7 bases agree with TRBD1. The CDR3 extends over 16 amino acids. V was pared by 0 bases and J by 0 bases, with 4 bases of the junction left unmatched. Looked up from germline, CDR1 is MNHEY and CDR2 is SVGAGI. The CDR3: CASSYSDGQANYGYTF. DNA for the CDR3: TGTGCCAGCAGTTACTCGGATGGACAGGCTAACTATGGCTACACCTTC.

The V gene is TRBV30, the J gene TRBJ2-1, with no clear D. The CDR3 is 15 amino acids. Germline V lookup: CDR1 GTSNPN, CDR2 SVGIG (reference sequence). With 2 bases removed from V and 0 bases from J, the gap between germline ends came to 11 bases. DNA for the CDR3: TGTGCCTGGAGTCGTGATTCGAGCTCCTACAATGAGCAGTTCTTC. As protein: CAWSRDSSSYNEQFF.

V usage is TRBV9 and J usage is TRBJ1-1; no firm D call. The CDR3 totals 13 residues. Germline CDR1 and CDR2: SGDLS and YYNGEE. V shed 0 bases and J shed 8 bases, with 11 bases lying between them. The CDR3 bases are TGTGCCAGCAGCGTAGTATCCGCCGGAGAAGCTTTCTTT. Translating gives CASSVVSAGEAFF.

This clone showed up just once. V gene TRBV9 combines with J gene TRBJ2-1; D is perhaps TRBD1 (5 bases). V was trimmed by 2 bases and J by 11 bases, leaving 11 bases between them. This CDR3 has 12 residues. Germline-derived CDR1 and CDR2 are SGDLS and YYNGEE. CDR3 in DNA: TGTGCCAGCAGCGTCGTAGGGGCTAAGCAGTTCTTC. This translates into CASSVVGAKQFF.

V gene TRBV6-5 combines with J gene TRBJ2-5; TRBD2 might be the D (6 bases). CDR1 is MNHEY, CDR2 SVGAGI, per germline. Between the trimmed V and J ends, which lost 2 bases and 2 bases, there was a span of 12 bases. The CDR3 is 15 residues long. CDR3 loop: CASSYRFSGQETQYF. CDR3 in DNA: TGTGCCAGCAGTTACCGGTTTAGCGGACAAGAGACCCAGTACTTC.

This chain joins TRBV28 and TRBJ2-3; 14 bases fit TRBD2. The CDR3 length is 17 residues. The germline CDR1 and CDR2 sequences are MDHEN and SYDVKM. J was trimmed by 3 bases and V by 6 bases; bases with no gene match: 8. This CDR3 reads CASSPRLAGGWTDTQYF. The CDR3, as DNA: TGTGCCAGCAGCCCCAGACTAGCGGGAGGGTGGACAGATACGCAGTATTTT.

CDR3 sequence: CASSLALNYGYTF. CDR3 DNA sequence: TGTGCCAGCAGTTTGGCCCTTAACTATGGCTACACCTTC. The rearrangement uses TRBV12-3 or TRBV12-4 and TRBJ1-2; D gene unclear. The CDR3 is made up of 13 amino acids. The ends were cut back, 3 bases at V and 1 base at J, with 6 bases in the middle.

The chain carries TRBV28 and TRBJ2-1; D call uncertain. Germline values: CDR1 MDHEN, CDR2 SYDVKM. This CDR3 has 16 residues. V shed 4 bases and J shed 8 bases, with 21 bases lying between them. The CDR3 region has the DNA TGTGCCAGCAGTTACTCCCCCAAGTCGGATCATGATGAGCAGTTCTTC. It translates to CASSYSPKSDHDEQFF.

The genes are TRBV28 and TRBJ1-4; D call uncertain. Trimming stripped 4 bases from V and 2 bases from J, with 11 bases between. This CDR3 is 15 amino acids long. CDR1 is MDHEN, CDR2 SYDVKM, per germline. The CDR3 bases are TGTGCCAGCAGTTCCCAGACGGATACTAATGAAAAACTGTTTTTT. It yields the protein CASSSQTDTNEKLFF.

This clone has only one observation. V gene TRBV7-9 combines with J gene TRBJ1-2, with a weak D call TRBD1 (5 bases). Trimming removed 5 bases at V and 0 bases at J, with 16 bases between. The CDR3 covers 16 residues. From germline, CDR1 is SEHNR and CDR2 FQNEAQ (reference sequence). For the CDR3, the DNA is TGTGCCAGCAGCCCACCGGGACTGCAAGCTAACTATGGCTACACCTTC. Its protein product is CASSPPGLQANYGYTF. Full variable domain (missing parts from reference TRBV7-9 and TRBJ1-2): DTGVSQNPRHKITKRGQNVTFRCDPISEHNRLYWYRQTLGQGPEFLTYFQNEAQLEKSRLLSDRFSAERPKGSFSTLEIQRTEQGDSAMYLCASSPPGLQANYGYTFGSGTRLTVV.

The genes are TRBV29-1 and TRBJ2-7; 9 nucleotides line up with TRBD1. The germline V gene has CDR1 SQVTM and CDR2 ANQGSEA. V gave up 8 bases and J gave up 5 bases; unmatched junction bases: 7. The CDR3 loop spans 12 amino acids. CDR3 DNA: TGCAGCCTTTGGGACAGGGCACACGAGCAGTACTTC. It specifies CSLWDRAHEQYF.

The CDR3 DNA reads as TGTGCCAGCAGTTATAACAGTCTCTGCCACTTT. Protein sequence: CASSYNSLCHF. The chain links TRBV2 to TRBJ1-6; no definite D call. The CDR3 totals 11 residues. Trimming pared 5 bases from V and 18 bases from J, leaving 14 bases between. Germline values: CDR1 SNHLY, CDR2 FYNNEI.

This clone occurred a few times. The genes are TRBV18 and TRBJ2-2, with D unclear. CDR3 length: 13 residues. Between the trimmed V and J ends, which lost 1 base and 5 bases, there was a span of 5 bases. CDR1 and CDR2 (germline): KGHSH, LQKENI. This CDR3 is CASSPQDTGELFF. The CDR3 bases are TGTGCCAGCTCACCACAGGATACCGGGGAGCTGTTTTTT.

V is TRBV14 and J is TRBJ2-5; D unclear. V lost 4 bases to trimming and J lost 4 bases, with 19 bases between them. The germline V gene encodes CDR1 SGHDN and CDR2 FVKESK. This CDR3 is built from 16 residues. The CDR3 DNA reads TGTGCCAGCAGCCTCCTCGTCGGAGAACCGTTAGAGACCCAGTACTTC. Amino acids: CASSLLVGEPLETQYF.

This chain links TRBV12-2 with TRBJ2-3; whether TRBD1, the table's D call, matches the DNA was not checked. TRBV12-2 is annotated as a pseudogene. The length of the CDR3 is 19 residues. The CDR3 DNA reads as TGTGCAAGTCGCTTAGCTCCCCCACCGGGACAGGGGGTAACAGATACGCAGTATTTT. This gives the protein CASRLAPPPGQGVTDTQYF.

V gene TRBV4-1 combines with J gene TRBJ2-2; 7 nucleotides agree with TRBD2. The J segment lost 0 bases and the V segment lost 8 bases, leaving 9 bases of the junction unmatched. The germline gives CDR1 MGHRA, CDR2 YSYEKL. The CDR3 is 16 amino acids. CDR3 coding DNA: TGCGCCAGCTCGACTTTTGCGGGAGCGAACACCGGGGAGCTGTTTTTT. The encoded protein is CASSTFAGANTGELFF.

The rearrangement links TRBV11-2 to TRBJ2-7; D is possibly TRBD1 or TRBD2 (5 bases each). V was clipped by 0 bases and J by 6 bases, with 15 bases between them. The CDR3 contains 15 residues. Germline values: CDR1 SGHAT, CDR2 FQNNGV. The CDR3 sequence: CASSLDLGGPIEQYF. CDR3 bases: TGTGCCAGCAGCTTAGATCTTGGGGGTCCAATCGAGCAGTACTTC.

The rearrangement links TRBV7-9 to TRBJ2-1; the D gene is possibly TRBD1 (6 bases). Between the trimmed V and J ends, which lost 6 bases and 8 bases, there was a span of 20 bases. Germline V CDR1 and CDR2: SEHNR, FQNEAQ (reference sequence). The CDR3 length is 15 residues. The CDR3 nucleotides are TGTGCCAGCAGGAAGAGGGACACCGGTTATGATGAGCAGTTCTTC. Its translation is CASRKRDTGYDEQFF.

V is TRBV29-1 and J is TRBJ2-1; 11 bases agree with TRBD2. V was pared by 6 bases and J by 5 bases, with 9 bases of the junction left unmatched. CDR3 length: 15 residues. Germline V CDR1 and CDR2: SQVTM, ANQGSEA. The DNA for the CDR3 is TGCAGCGTCGGCCTGGCACTAGCGGGAGACAATGAGCAGTTCTTC. Translating gives CSVGLALAGDNEQFF.

This rearrangement joins TRBV9 to TRBJ2-2, with D maybe TRBD2 (5 bases). In germline, CDR1 is SGDLS, CDR2 YYNGEE. Trimming pared 2 bases from V and 5 bases from J, leaving 13 bases between. This CDR3 is built from 15 residues. The CDR3 DNA is TGTGCCAGCAGCGTTACGAGGGATCTGACCGGGGAGCTGTTTTTT. Encoded protein: CASSVTRDLTGELFF.